Shown below are 26 T cell receptor beta chains from a single sample sequenced in a study of identifying expanded T cells in peripheral blood. Using immunoSEQ multiplex PCR, the repertoire was profiled, and TCRdb retains in-frame clones only, with some absent. This sample yields some 78,000 clones, of which about 88% are seen a single time; about 20% belongs to the top ten. Source material: blood. The source is a person aged 18 to 75 in good health.

This clone has just a few counts. This chain joins TRBV10-3 and TRBJ1-1, with TRBD1 identical over 8 bases. Germline CDR1 reads ENHRY; CDR2 reads SYGVKD. Trimming cost V 2 bases and J 3 bases; bases outside gene matches: 2. The CDR3 spans 14 residues. The CDR3 region is CAISEVQGDTEAFF. The CDR3 DNA sequence: TGTGCCATCAGTGAGGTACAGGGGGACACTGAAGCTTTCTTT.

The J gene is TRBJ2-3, the V gene TRBV14, with TRBD2 as a possible D gene (6 bases). Germline CDR1 SGHDN, CDR2 FVKESK. Trimming cost V 0 bases and J 6 bases, with 16 bases left between them. The CDR3 is 16 amino acids. The CDR3 DNA reads as TGTGCCAGCAGCCAAGACGGGGGAGCGACCAGGGATACGCAGTATTTT. The encoded protein is CASSQDGGATRDTQYF.

V gene TRBV7-2 combines with J gene TRBJ2-3; no definite D call. Germline V CDR1 and CDR2: SGHTA, FQGNSA. Trimming cost V 2 bases and J 3 bases, with 18 bases left between them. The CDR3 loop spans 17 amino acids. The CDR3 nucleotides read TGTGCCAGCAGCTTAAGACCCGCCGCGGTGGGGACAGATACGCAGTATTTT. This translates into CASSLRPAAVGTDTQYF.

This clone has just a few counts. The chain employs TRBV6-8 and TRBJ1-6, with a tentative D call TRBD1 (5 bases). The CDR3 spans 14 residues. The V end was cut by 2 bases, the J end by 13 bases, with 15 bases between. Per the germline V gene, CDR1 is MNHGY and CDR2 is SAAAGT. The DNA of the CDR3 is TGTGCCAGCAGTTACCCTACCAGGGATCTGCCCCTCCACTTT. It encodes CASSYPTRDLPLHF.

This chain joins TRBV4-3 and TRBJ2-5; D is unclear. This CDR3 has 13 residues. V lost 0 bases to trimming and J lost 2 bases, with 4 bases between them. Germline CDR1 LGHNA, CDR2 YSLEER. The DNA of the CDR3 is TGCGCCAGCAGCCAAGACAGGCAAGAGACCCAGTACTTC. This sequence encodes CASSQDRQETQYF.

The rearrangement uses TRBV4-1 and TRBJ1-1; 8 bases align to TRBD1. Germline V gene data show CDR1 as MGHRA and CDR2 as YSYEKL. The J segment lost 8 bases and the V segment lost 2 bases, leaving 7 bases of the junction unmatched. The CDR3 sequence is 14 residues long. CDR3 loop: CASSQPLGQGEAFF. The CDR3 bases are TGCGCCAGCAGCCAACCCTTAGGACAGGGCGAAGCTTTCTTT.

This clone was detected only once. The chain is built from TRBV11-2 and TRBJ1-4, with a possible D match to TRBD1 (6 bases). The CDR3 totals 18 residues. Germline-derived CDR1 and CDR2 are SGHAT and FQNNGV. V lost 1 base, J lost 6 bases, and 21 bases lay in between. This CDR3 is CASSLVATGRLQHEKLFF. DNA of the CDR3: TGTGCCAGCAGCTTAGTCGCGACAGGCCGACTCCAACATGAAAAACTGTTTTTT. The full variable domain, in which reference TRBV11-2 and TRBJ1-4 provide the parts outside the CDR3, is EAGVAQSPRYKIIEKRQSVAFWCNPISGHATLYWYQQILGQGPKLLIQFQNNGVVDDSQLPKDRFSAERLKGVDSTLKIQPAKLEDSAVYLCASSLVATGRLQHEKLFFGSGTQLSVL.

This chain joins TRBV5-6 and TRBJ2-3, with 13 bases aligning to TRBD2. V lost 5 bases, J lost 5 bases, and 8 bases stayed unmatched. CDR1 is SGHDT and CDR2 is YYEEEE in the germline V gene. The CDR3 extends over 16 amino acids. The CDR3 sequence: CASRFGLAGVVDTQYF. The CDR3 DNA reads as TGTGCCAGCAGATTTGGACTAGCGGGGGTGGTAGATACGCAGTATTTT. Full variable domain (missing parts from reference TRBV5-6 and TRBJ2-3): DAGVTQSPTHLIKTRGQQVTLRCSPKSGHDTVSWYQQALGQGPQFIFQYYEEEERQRGNFPDRFSGHQFPNYSSELNVNALLLGDSALYLCASRFGLAGVVDTQYFGPGTRLTVL.

The gene calls are TRBV19 and TRBJ2-2; perhaps TRBD1 as D (5 bases). This CDR3 region has 14 residues. The germline V gene encodes CDR1 LNHDA and CDR2 SQIVND (reference sequence). Trimming pared 5 bases from V and 2 bases from J, leaving 9 bases between. CDR3 nucleotides: TGTGCCAGTAGTGATCAGGGAAACACCGGGGAGCTGTTTTTT. It translates to CASSDQGNTGELFF.

CDR3 amino acids: CASSETGGRGYTEAFF. CDR3 nucleotides: TGTGCCAGCAGCGAGACAGGGGGCCGGGGTTACACTGAAGCTTTCTTT. The chain joins TRBV21-1 to TRBJ1-1; the table's D call, TRBD1, was not checked against the DNA. TRBV21-1 is a pseudogene. This CDR3 contains 16 residues.

The V and J genes are TRBV7-2 and TRBJ2-7; 7 positions match TRBD2. Germline V CDR1 and CDR2: SGHTA, FQGNSA. CDR3 length: 17 amino acids. V was clipped by 5 bases and J by 0 bases; unmatched bases: 13. CDR3 in amino acids: CASSPGSGVISSYEQYF. DNA for the CDR3: TGTGCCAGCAGCCCCGGCAGCGGGGTAATTAGCTCCTACGAGCAGTACTTC.

The chain has TRBV6-1 and TRBJ2-7; D is undetermined. CDR1 is MNHNS and CDR2 is SASEGT in the germline V gene. V was trimmed by 7 bases and J by 2 bases, leaving 9 bases between them. The CDR3 extends over 12 amino acids. Here the CDR3 reads CASKVLPYEQYF. The CDR3 coding sequence is TGTGCCAGCAAAGTGTTGCCCTACGAGCAGTACTTC.

This chain connects TRBV7-8 to TRBJ2-3; 10 bases are a match to TRBD2. CDR3 length equals 18 residues. CDR1 is SGHVS, CDR2 FQNEAQ, per germline. The J segment lost 2 bases and the V segment lost 6 bases, leaving 14 bases of the junction unmatched. The CDR3 nucleotides read TGTGCCAGCAGTTCAAGGCTAGCGGGGGCCCTGTACACAGATACGCAGTATTTT. Translation: CASSSRLAGALYTDTQYF.

The chain links TRBV29-1 to TRBJ1-2, with 9 bases identical to TRBD1. The CDR3 is 14 amino acids. Germline CDR1 and CDR2: SQVTM and ANQGSEA. The V segment lost 6 bases and the J segment 2 bases; nucleotides outside the gene matches: 7. CDR3 residues: CSVGSGTGNYGYTF. In DNA, the CDR3 is TGCAGCGTGGGGTCTGGGACAGGGAACTATGGCTACACCTTC.

The chain has TRBV23-1 and TRBJ1-4; no definite D call. TRBV23-1 is an ORF, and what it does is uncertain. Trimming took off 0 bases at V and 3 bases at J, with 8 bases between the two ends. This CDR3 is built from 15 residues. The CDR3 here is CASSQSAVSNEKLFF. The CDR3 bases are TGCGCCAGCAGTCAATCGGCCGTGTCTAATGAAAAACTGTTTTTT.

There are a few counts of this clone. This chain links TRBV14 with TRBJ1-6; D remains ambiguous. CDR1 and CDR2 (germline): SGHDN, FVKESK. The CDR3 has 14 residues. Trimming took off 5 bases at V and 6 bases at J, with 11 bases between the two ends. Written as DNA, the CDR3 is TGTGCCAGCAGCGCCGGACGGTTTAATTCACCCCTCCACTTT. Protein sequence: CASSAGRFNSPLHF.

DNA for the CDR3: TGTGCCAGCCTTTTAGACGGGGGCATCGGCACTGAAGCTTTCTTT. Translated, it gives CASLLDGGIGTEAFF. The V call is TRBV6-1, the J call TRBJ1-1, with a possible D match to TRBD1 (6 bases). Trimming took 8 bases from V and 4 from J, leaving 20 bases between them. The CDR3 loop spans 15 amino acids. Germline lookup yields CDR1 MNHNS and CDR2 SASEGT.

The chain links TRBV9 to TRBJ2-5; the match to TRBD2 covers 15 bases. The V and J ends lost 4 bases and 1 base, in that order; junction bases with no gene match: 8. The length of the CDR3 is 18 residues. Germline lookup yields CDR1 SGDLS and CDR2 YYNGEE. The CDR3 loop reads CASSSGTSGGTTQETQYF. The CDR3 DNA follows: TGTGCCAGCAGCTCCGGGACTAGCGGGGGGACGACCCAAGAGACCCAGTACTTC.

The CDR3 sequence is CASSRFGTGQETQYF. In nucleotides, the CDR3 is TGTGCCAGCAGCCGCTTCGGGACAGGGCAAGAGACCCAGTACTTC. This rearrangement joins TRBV5-4 to TRBJ2-5; TRBD1 aligns across 9 bases. The germline CDR1 and CDR2 sequences are SGHNT and YYREEE (reference sequence). There are 15 residues in the CDR3. Losses at the gene ends were 4 bases for V and 2 bases for J; bases not matched to a gene: 6. Using reference TRBV5-4 and TRBJ2-5 for the parts outside the CDR3, the full variable domain is ETGVTQSPTHLIKTRGQQVTLRCSSQSGHNTVSWYQQALGQGPQFIFQYYREEENGRGNFPPRFSGLQFPNYSSELNVNALELDDSALYLCASSRFGTGQETQYFGPGTRLLVL.

This clone was counted between two and nine times. The V gene is TRBV11-1, the J gene TRBJ1-1, with D possibly being TRBD1 (5 bases). Germline CDR1 is SGHAT and CDR2 is FQDESV (reference sequence). The CDR3 contains 15 residues. V gave up 2 bases and J gave up 1 base, with 11 bases separating them. CDR3 amino acids: CASSLHRDGNTEAFF. As DNA, the CDR3 is TGTGCCAGCAGCTTACACCGGGACGGGAACACTGAAGCTTTCTTT.

A few counts support this clone. The chain couples TRBV6-6 to TRBJ2-7; the D gene is possibly TRBD2 (6 bases). This CDR3 has 14 residues. Germline assignment: CDR1 MNHNY and CDR2 SVGAGI (reference sequence). Trimming shortened V by 6 bases and J by 7 bases, and 19 bases separated the two germline ends. The CDR3 reads CASSPGREYGEQYF. The CDR3 DNA reads TGTGCCAGCAGCCCGGGACGGGAGTATGGAGAGCAGTACTTC.

The gene calls are TRBV4-3 and TRBJ1-2, with a possible D match to TRBD1 (5 bases). V lost 2 bases and J 4 bases, leaving 14 bases between the germline ends. The germline V gene has CDR1 LGHNA and CDR2 YSLEER. The CDR3 runs 15 residues. Written as DNA, the CDR3 is TGCGCCAGCAGCCAAACCCAGACAGACTTCTATGGCTACACCTTC. Protein sequence: CASSQTQTDFYGYTF.

This sequence joins TRBV28 and TRBJ1-6; D might be TRBD1 (5 bases). The CDR3 contains 14 residues. Germline V gives CDR1 MDHEN, CDR2 SYDVKM. Trimming stripped 9 bases from V and 0 bases from J, with 9 bases between. CDR3 DNA: TGTGCCAGTGGGGGGAGCTCCTATAATTCACCCCTCCACTTT. Protein product: CASGGSSYNSPLHF. Full variable domain (remainder filled in from reference TRBV28 and TRBJ1-6): DVKVTQSSRYLVKRTGEKVFLECVQDMDHENMFWYRQDPGLGLRLIYFSYDVKMKEKGDIPEGYSVSREKKERFSLILESASTNQTSMYLCASGGSSYNSPLHFGNGTRLTVT.

V usage is TRBV7-9 and J usage is TRBJ1-2; 8 positions match TRBD1. Germline V gives CDR1 SEHNR, CDR2 FQNEAQ (reference sequence). The CDR3 is 15 amino acids. Losses at the gene ends were 5 bases for V and 2 bases for J; bases not matched to a gene: 7. CDR3 residues: CASSLDRAFNYGYTF. CDR3 nucleotides: TGTGCCAGCAGCCTGGACAGGGCATTCAACTATGGCTACACCTTC.

The chain employs TRBV9 and TRBJ1-3, with no clear D. This CDR3 spans 12 amino acids. The germline CDR1 and CDR2 sequences are SGDLS and YYNGEE. V shed 3 bases and J shed 4 bases, with 5 bases lying between them. The DNA of the CDR3 is TGTGCCAGCAGCGAACAGGGAAACACCATATATTTT. Its translation is CASSEQGNTIYF.

The rearrangement links TRBV27 to TRBJ1-2; a possible D gene is TRBD1 (5 bases). The V gene's germline CDR1 is MNHEY and CDR2 SMNVEV (reference sequence). The CDR3 is 14 residues long. With 6 bases removed from V and 5 bases from J, the gap between germline ends came to 16 bases. For the CDR3, the DNA is TGTGCCAGCAGCCACACCGTCGCAGGGTATGGCTACACCTTC. Translating gives CASSHTVAGYGYTF.